What follows are 10 T cell receptor beta chains derived from one specimen sequenced in a study of radiation and T cells in renal cell carcinoma. Method: immunoSEQ multiplex PCR; TCRdb's copy keeps in-frame clones and lacks some. The table has about 6,000 clones, around two thirds seen once. Treatment defined: treatment-naive control, cytoreductive nephrectomy. The specimen comprised tumor tissue, sampled from a patient whose treatment was nephrectomy without radiotherapy. Receptors originate from a human donor with renal cell carcinoma.

CDR3 in amino acids: CASSSKSGTSGANVLTF. Written as DNA, the CDR3 is TGTGCCAGCAGCTCCAAGTCGGGAACCTCTGGGGCCAACGTCCTGACTTTC. The chain is built from TRBV7-9 and TRBJ2-6; the D gene is possibly TRBD2 (5 bases). Deletions cut 4 bases from V and 0 bases from J, with 13 bases between. The CDR3 consists of 17 residues. Germline loops: CDR1 SEHNR, CDR2 FQNEAQ (reference sequence).

The rearrangement joins TRBV4-3 to TRBJ1-3, with D hard to call. Trimming removed 1 base from V and 1 base from J, with 8 bases in between. Germline V gene sequence: CDR1 LGHNA, CDR2 YSLEER. This CDR3 is built from 15 residues. CDR3 in DNA: TGCGCCAGCAGCCAAGCTACTGGGTCTGGAAACACCATATATTTT. It codes for CASSQATGSGNTIYF.

The J gene is TRBJ2-1, the V gene TRBV29-1, with 12 bases matching TRBD1. The germline V gene has CDR1 SQVTM and CDR2 ANQGSEA. The V and J ends lost 6 bases and 7 bases, in that order; junction bases with no gene match: 7. The length of the CDR3 is 14 residues. The DNA for the CDR3 is TGCAGCGTCGGGACAGGGGGCGAGGGTAATGAGCAGTTCTTC. It encodes CSVGTGGEGNEQFF.

V and J are TRBV27 and TRBJ1-6; perhaps TRBD1 as D (5 bases). V lost 0 bases, J lost 9 bases, and 12 bases lay in between. CDR1 is MNHEY, CDR2 SMNVEV, per germline (reference sequence). The CDR3 consists of 15 residues. Here the CDR3 reads CASSLSSRVGSPLHF. The CDR3 DNA reads as TGTGCCAGCAGTTTATCGAGCAGGGTCGGTTCACCCCTCCACTTT.

This chain connects TRBV5-1 to TRBJ2-7; D remains unclear. V dropped 5 bases and J dropped 3 bases, with 9 bases sitting between them. CDR1 is SGHRS, CDR2 YFSETQ, per germline. The CDR3 is 12 residues long. CDR3 residues: CASSLPSYEQYF. The CDR3, as DNA: TGCGCCAGCAGTCTTCCCAGCTACGAGCAGTACTTC.

V is TRBV28 and J is TRBJ2-2; D is possibly TRBD1 (5 bases). Germline lookup yields CDR1 MDHEN and CDR2 SYDVKM. Trimming shortened V by 3 bases and J by 0 bases, and 8 bases separated the two germline ends. CDR3 size: 15 residues. The CDR3 sequence is CASSLDKPNTGELFF. In DNA, the CDR3 is TGTGCCAGCAGTTTGGACAAACCGAACACCGGGGAGCTGTTTTTT.

In its sample, this clone ranks as large. The identical CDR3 is also encoded by other nucleotide sequences in the sample. The genes are TRBV6-6 and TRBJ2-2; 9 nucleotides line up with TRBD2. V shed 2 bases and J 1 base; nucleotides not matched to a gene: 2. This CDR3 comprises 16 residues. Germline CDR1 is MNHNY and CDR2 is SVGAGI (reference sequence). CDR3 in DNA: TGTGCCAGCAGTTACCTACTAGCGGGGAACACCGGGGAGCTGTTTTTT. It is translated as CASSYLLAGNTGELFF.

V is TRBV19 and J is TRBJ1-2, with D hard to call. The ends were cut back, 4 bases at V and 6 bases at J, with 15 bases in the middle. This CDR3 is 14 amino acids long. Germline CDR1 is LNHDA and CDR2 is SQIVND (reference sequence). CDR3 coding DNA: TGTGCCAGTAGTACAGGACGGCCTCAGGATGGCTACACCTTC. Protein: CASSTGRPQDGYTF.

The chain is built from TRBV5-1 and TRBJ2-1, with 14 bases fitting TRBD2. Unmatched junction bases numbered 2, after V lost 4 bases and J lost 5 bases. The germline V gene encodes CDR1 SGHRS and CDR2 YFSETQ. The CDR3 spans 15 residues. This chain's CDR3 is CASSPGLAGDNEQFF. DNA for the CDR3: TGCGCCAGCAGCCCGGGACTAGCGGGAGACAATGAGCAGTTCTTC.

The rearrangement joins TRBV2 to TRBJ1-3; D remains unclear. The CDR3 has 16 amino acids. Germline lookup yields CDR1 SNHLY and CDR2 FYNNEI. The germline V and J ends were trimmed by 3 bases and 2 bases, with 14 bases remaining between them. CDR3 DNA sequence: TGTGCCAGCAGTGACTTGGGCCTCGAGGCTGGAAACACCATATATTTT. This codes for CASSDLGLEAGNTIYF.